These T cell receptor beta chains were read from a single sample in a study of cytomegalovirus exposure and HLA in healthy donors. The data were produced by immunoSEQ multiplex PCR, yet TCRdb's version contains in-frame clones alone and is incomplete. This table holds 120,000 or so clones, over 65% found once. Source material: PBMCs. Receptor source: a woman between 40 and 50 years old in good health and CMV-seropositive. CDR3s include the opening cysteine and the closing phenylalanine or tryptophan. A D gene is named only where the DNA matches it firmly. Not every row has a clone size; where given, it reads once, few, many or a size class.

cdr3_aa,cdr3_nt,j_call,clone_size,d_call,v_call
CASSVTSGKVMGELFF,TGTGCCAGCAGCGTGACTAGCGGGAAGGTCATGGGGGAGCTGTTTTTT,TRBJ2-2,NA,TRBD2,TRBV9
CASSLAPIFSGRMGEQFF,TGTGCCAGCAGCTTAGCCCCGATATTTAGCGGGAGAATGGGTGAGCAGTTCTTC,TRBJ2-1,once,TRBD2,TRBV7-9
CATSRPGQLEKLFF,TGTGCCACCAGCAGACCCGGACAGCTTGAAAAACTGTTTTTT,TRBJ1-4,NA,NA,TRBV15
CASSLTSRTGELFF,TGTGCCAGCAGCTTGACATCCCGGACCGGGGAGCTGTTTTTT,TRBJ2-2,NA,NA,TRBV7-2
CASSEKGLHITDTQYF,TGCGCCAGCAGTGAAAAGGGACTACATATCACAGATACGCAGTATTTT,TRBJ2-3,NA,TRBD2,TRBV10-1
CASSIPGQGWSPLHF,TGTGCCAGTAGTATACCCGGACAGGGGTGGTCACCCCTCCACTTT,TRBJ1-6,few,TRBD1,TRBV19
CASSPPGLATETQYF,TGTGCCAGCTCACCACCGGGACTAGCTACGGAGACCCAGTACTTC,TRBJ2-5,once,TRBD2,TRBV18
CSVGQGNTEAFF,TGCAGCGTGGGACAGGGGAACACTGAAGCTTTCTTT,TRBJ1-1,NA,TRBD1,TRBV29-1
CASSLGGGSTHNEQFF,TGTGCCAGCAGCTTAGGAGGCGGGAGTACCCACAATGAGCAGTTCTTC,TRBJ2-1,NA,TRBD2,TRBV7-6
CASSGAGGRRETQYF,TGTGCCAGCTCGGGGGCAGGGGGTCGTCGCGAGACCCAGTACTTC,TRBJ2-5,NA,TRBD1,TRBV18
CASSLALDTEAFF,TGTGCTAGCAGCTTAGCTTTAGACACTGAAGCTTTCTTT,TRBJ1-1,NA,NA,TRBV7-7
CASSPRTGGETEAFF,TGTGCCAGCAGCCCAAGGACAGGGGGCGAAACTGAAGCTTTCTTT,TRBJ1-1,NA,TRBD1,TRBV4-2
CASSRQVYNEQFF,TGTGCCAGCAGTCGACAGGTATACAATGAGCAGTTCTTC,TRBJ2-1,NA,NA,TRBV14
CASGTSSYEQYF,TGTGCCAGTGGGACATCTTCCTACGAGCAGTACTTC,TRBJ2-7,once,NA,TRBV6-5
CASSRSQGGTEAFF,TGCGCCAGCAGCCGATCACAGGGGGGGACTGAAGCTTTCTTT,TRBJ1-1,NA,TRBD1,TRBV5-1
CAIRGDNYGYTF,TGTGCCATCAGGGGCGATAACTATGGCTACACCTTC,TRBJ1-2,NA,NA,TRBV4-2
CASSKYWTGYNEQFF,TGTGCCAGCAGTAAATACTGGACAGGCTACAATGAGCAGTTCTTC,TRBJ2-1,NA,TRBD1,TRBV25-1
CASRALAGAGEQYF,TGTGCCAGCAGAGCATTAGCGGGAGCGGGAGAGCAGTACTTC,TRBJ2-7,NA,TRBD2,TRBV2
CASSPGNSASTDTQYF,TGCGCCAGCAGCCCCGGAAACTCAGCGAGCACAGATACGCAGTATTTT,TRBJ2-3,NA,NA,TRBV5-1
CASQRRGDTDTQYF,TGTGCCAGCCAGCGGCGGGGTGACACAGATACGCAGTATTTT,TRBJ2-3,few,NA,TRBV2
CASSSRDGRHTEAFF,TGTGCCAGCAGCTCCCGGGACGGGAGACACACTGAAGCTTTCTTT,TRBJ1-1,NA,NA,TRBV5-8
CASSLGTPPGVEAFF,TGTGCCAGCAGCTTAGGAACCCCCCCGGGAGTTGAAGCTTTCTTT,TRBJ1-1,NA,NA,TRBV7-2
CASIKDRSLYEQYF,TGTGCCAGCATTAAGGACAGATCCCTCTACGAGCAGTACTTC,TRBJ2-7,few,NA,TRBV2
CASSLGAAEQYF,TGTGCCAGCAGCTTAGGGGCCGCCGAGCAGTACTTC,TRBJ2-7,NA,NA,TRBV13
CASSPLPVKNNSPLHF,TGTGCCAGCTCCCCCCTTCCGGTGAAAAATAATTCACCCCTCCACTTT,TRBJ1-6,NA,NA,TRBV18
CASSTNRAGEQYF,TGTGCCAGCAGCACCAACAGGGCTGGGGAGCAGTACTTC,TRBJ2-7,NA,NA,TRBV5-6
CASSLGPDRDTEAFF,TGTGCCAGCAGCTTAGGTCCTGACAGGGATACTGAAGCTTTCTTT,TRBJ1-1,NA,TRBD1,TRBV7-4
CASSLSPQGRDGYTF,TGCGCCAGCAGCTTGAGCCCCCAGGGGAGGGATGGCTACACCTTC,TRBJ1-2,NA,NA,TRBV5-1
CASSYSIRSGTEAFF,TGTGCCAGCAGTTACTCTATACGGTCCGGGACTGAAGCTTTCTTT,TRBJ1-1,NA,NA,TRBV6-5
CASHIRGGTDTQYF,TGTGCCAGCCACATTCGAGGTGGCACAGATACGCAGTATTTT,TRBJ2-3,NA,NA,TRBV6-6
CASSFSLSNQPQHF,TGTGCCAGTAGTTTCAGTCTTAGCAATCAGCCCCAGCATTTT,TRBJ1-5,NA,NA,TRBV19
CASSLTAGLAGPYNEQFF,TGTGCCAGCAGCTTAACGGCAGGACTAGCGGGGCCCTACAATGAGCAGTTCTTC,TRBJ2-1,NA,TRBD2,TRBV7-2
CASSFSEGGDTEAFF,TGCGCCAGCAGCTTCTCTGAGGGAGGGGACACTGAAGCTTTCTTT,TRBJ1-1,NA,NA,TRBV5-1
CASAPRVGLETQYF,TGTGCCAGCGCCCCCAGGGTTGGGTTAGAGACCCAGTACTTC,TRBJ2-5,NA,NA,TRBV5-6
CASNTVQGANEQYF,TGTGCCAGTAATACCGTACAGGGGGCTAACGAGCAGTACTTC,TRBJ2-7,NA,TRBD1,TRBV19